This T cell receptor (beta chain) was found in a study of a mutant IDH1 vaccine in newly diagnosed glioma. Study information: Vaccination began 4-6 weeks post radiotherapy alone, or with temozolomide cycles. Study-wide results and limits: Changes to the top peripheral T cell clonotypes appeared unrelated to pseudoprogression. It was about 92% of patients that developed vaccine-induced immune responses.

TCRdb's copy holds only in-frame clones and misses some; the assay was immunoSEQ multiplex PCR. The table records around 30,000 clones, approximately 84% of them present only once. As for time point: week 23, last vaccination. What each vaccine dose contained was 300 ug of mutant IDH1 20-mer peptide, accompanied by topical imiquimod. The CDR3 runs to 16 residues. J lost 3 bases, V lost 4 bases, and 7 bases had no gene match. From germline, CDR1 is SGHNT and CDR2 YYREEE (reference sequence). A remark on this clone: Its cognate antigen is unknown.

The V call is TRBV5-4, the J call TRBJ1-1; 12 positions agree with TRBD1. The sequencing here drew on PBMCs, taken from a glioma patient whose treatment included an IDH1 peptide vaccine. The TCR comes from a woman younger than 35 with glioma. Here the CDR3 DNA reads TGTGCCAGCAGCCCGGGACAGGGGGCTGGGTACACTGAAGCTTTCTTT. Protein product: CASSPGQGAGYTEAFF.